The rows below give T cell receptor beta chains drawn from one sample of a study of blood T cell repertoires in COVID-19. Libraries were prepared by immunoSEQ multiplex PCR; TCRdb keeps only in-frame clonotypes and omits some of them. Of roughly 150,000 clones listed, roughly 90% are singletons. Material for sequencing was peripheral blood. These receptors were taken from a man aged 55 to 70 with active or convalescent COVID-19. Each CDR3 is given with its conserved first and last residue. The D gene is left open where the match is weak. Rows may omit the clone size; those that give it use once, few, many or a size class.

clone_size j_call d_call v_call cdr3_nt cdr3_aa
NA TRBJ1-3 NA TRBV7-9 TGTGCCAGCAGCTTAATGGGGAGGTCCGGGTCTGGAAACACCATATATTTT CASSLMGRSGSGNTIYF
NA TRBJ1-5 TRBD1 TRBV27 TGTGCCAGCAGTCCCGGGAGGAACAGGGGGCGCGGTCAGCCCCAGCATTTT CASSPGRNRGRGQPQHF
NA TRBJ2-7 TRBD1 TRBV5-1 TGCGCCAGCAGCCCGACCCAGGACAGGGGGCCCTACGAGCAGTACTTC CASSPTQDRGPYEQYF
NA TRBJ1-1 NA TRBV15 TGTGCCACCAGCAGAGTGCAGGGATTTTCAGTAGGCAATGAAGCTTTCTTT CATSRVQGFSVGNEAFF
NA TRBJ2-4 TRBD2 TRBV27 TGTGCCAGCAGACCCGGACTAGCGGGGACCACGGGGAGCATTCAGTACTTC CASRPGLAGTTGSIQYF
NA TRBJ1-6 NA TRBV5-1 TGCGCCAGCAGCTTGGCCAGGCCGGATCGTTCACCCCTCCACTTT CASSLARPDRSPLHF
NA TRBJ1-3 TRBD1 TRBV2 TGTGCCACCCTGACAGGGGATGGAAACACCATATATTTT CATLTGDGNTIYF
NA TRBJ1-5 TRBD1 TRBV7-8 TGTGCCAGCAGCCACGGGACAGGGATTTGGGATAGACAGCCCCAGCATTTT CASSHGTGIWDRQPQHF
NA TRBJ2-3 NA TRBV11-3 TGTGCCAGCAGCCCGAGAGGGGATACGCAGTATTTT CASSPRGDTQYF
NA TRBJ2-2 TRBD2 TRBV11-2 TGTGCCAGCAGCTCACACCCGGGGACTAGCGGGAAAGTGACCGGGGAGCTGTTTTTT CASSSHPGTSGKVTGELFF
NA TRBJ2-5 NA TRBV3-1/TRBV3-2 TGTGCCAGCAGCCATCTTCTTGAGACAACCCAGTACTTC CASSHLLETTQYF
NA TRBJ2-1 TRBD2 TRBV3-1/TRBV3-2 TGTGCCAGCAGCCAAGAAACCGGACTAGCGGGAGGGCTGCCTCAGTTCTTC CASSQETGLAGGLPQFF
NA TRBJ1-1 NA TRBV7-9 TGTGCCAGCAGCCGCATCAGAGGCGACACTGAAGCTTTCTTT CASSRIRGDTEAFF
NA TRBJ1-6 NA TRBV19 TGTGCCAGTAGTGATACCGGGTTGGACTCCTATAATTCACCCCTCCACTTT CASSDTGLDSYNSPLHF
once TRBJ1-2 NA TRBV29-1 TGCAGCGTCGATTTTTCAGGGAATAGCTATGGCTACACCTTC CSVDFSGNSYGYTF
NA TRBJ2-7 TRBD2 TRBV7-6 TGTGCCAGCAGCTTACTACCTCGGACTAGCGGAGCCTTCTACGAGCAGTACTTC CASSLLPRTSGAFYEQYF
few TRBJ1-6 TRBD1 TRBV5-8 TGTGCCAGCAGCCTCCGACAGGGCCATAATTCACCCCTCCACTTT CASSLRQGHNSPLHF
NA TRBJ1-5 NA TRBV5-1 TGCGCCAGCAGCCTCGACAGCATTAATCAGCCCCAGCATTTT CASSLDSINQPQHF